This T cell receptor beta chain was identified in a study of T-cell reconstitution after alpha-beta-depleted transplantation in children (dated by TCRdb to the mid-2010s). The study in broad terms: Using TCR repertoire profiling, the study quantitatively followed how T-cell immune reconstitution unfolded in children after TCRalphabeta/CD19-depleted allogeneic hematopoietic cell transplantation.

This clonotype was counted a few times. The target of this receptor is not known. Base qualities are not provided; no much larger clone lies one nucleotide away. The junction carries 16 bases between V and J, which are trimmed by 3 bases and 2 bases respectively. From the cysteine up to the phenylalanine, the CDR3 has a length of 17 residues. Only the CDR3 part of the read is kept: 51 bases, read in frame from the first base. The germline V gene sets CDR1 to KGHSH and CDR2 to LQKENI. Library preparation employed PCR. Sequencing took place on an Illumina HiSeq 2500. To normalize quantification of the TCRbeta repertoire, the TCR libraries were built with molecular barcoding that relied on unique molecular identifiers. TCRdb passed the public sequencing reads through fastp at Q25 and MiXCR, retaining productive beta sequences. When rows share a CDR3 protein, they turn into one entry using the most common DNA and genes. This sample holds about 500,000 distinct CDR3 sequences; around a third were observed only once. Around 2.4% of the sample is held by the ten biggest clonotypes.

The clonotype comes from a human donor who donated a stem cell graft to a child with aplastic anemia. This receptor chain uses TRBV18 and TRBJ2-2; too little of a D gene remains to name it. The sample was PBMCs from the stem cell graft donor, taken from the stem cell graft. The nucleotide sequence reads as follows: TGTGCCAGCTCACCGGCCGTACGCGGAGCAAACACCGGGGAGCTGTTTTTT. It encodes CASSPAVRGANTGELFF.